Below are 13 T cell receptor beta chains sequenced from a single sample in a study of T cell responses to AZD1222 COVID-19 vaccine. Some clones are missing from TCRdb's copy, which holds only in-frame ones; the method was immunoSEQ multiplex PCR. This table holds 180,000 or so clones, 88% found once. The sample in question was peripheral blood, obtained 28 days after the second AZD1222 dose. All receptors come from an adult who received the AZD1222 COVID-19 vaccine.

The chain joins TRBV10-3 to TRBJ2-7; 7 bases are a match to TRBD2. This CDR3 has 14 residues. Looked up from germline, CDR1 is ENHRY and CDR2 is SYGVKD. The trim removed 0 bases at V and 3 bases at J, leaving 2 bases unmatched. The DNA for the CDR3 is TGTGCCATCAGTGAGTCGGCTAGCGGCTACGAGCAGTACTTC. As protein: CAISESASGYEQYF.

V and J are TRBV5-1 and TRBJ2-7; TRBD2 matches at 9 bases. Unmatched junction bases numbered 9, after V lost 5 bases and J lost 0 bases. The CDR3 is 16 amino acids. Germline loops: CDR1 SGHRS, CDR2 YFSETQ. The DNA of the CDR3 is TGCGCCAGCAGACCCCGACTAGCGGCCGTCTCCTACGAGCAGTACTTC. Translated, it gives CASRPRLAAVSYEQYF.

V gene TRBV19 combines with J gene TRBJ2-4; 9 nucleotides line up with TRBD1. The CDR3 covers 16 residues. Germline assignment: CDR1 LNHDA and CDR2 SQIVND (reference sequence). V trimming: 6 bases; J trimming: 1 base; junction bases outside the gene matches: 7. The CDR3 DNA follows: TGTGCCAGTAGCATCGACAGGGGGAAGGCCAAAAACATTCAGTACTTC. It specifies CASSIDRGKAKNIQYF. Full variable domain (outside the CDR3, taken from reference TRBV19 and TRBJ2-4): DGGITQSPKYLFRKEGQNVTLSCEQNLNHDAMYWYRQDPGQGLRLIYYSQIVNDFQKGDIAEGYSVSREKKESFPLTVTSAQKNPTAFYLCASSIDRGKAKNIQYFGAGTRLSVL.

This sequence joins TRBV28 and TRBJ2-7, with 9 nucleotides matching TRBD2. The V and J ends lost 2 bases and 1 base, in that order; junction bases with no gene match: 6. This CDR3 has 16 residues. Germline values: CDR1 MDHEN, CDR2 SYDVKM. The CDR3 here is CASSLPTSGYSYEQYF. The CDR3 nucleotides are TGTGCCAGCAGTTTACCGACTAGCGGATATTCCTACGAGCAGTACTTC.

V gene TRBV19 combines with J gene TRBJ2-3, with D perhaps assigned TRBD1 or TRBD2 (5 bases each). V shed 2 bases and J shed 0 bases, with 9 bases lying between them. This CDR3 has 15 residues. Per the germline V gene, CDR1 is LNHDA and CDR2 is SQIVND (reference sequence). CDR3 nucleotide sequence: TGTGCCAGTAGTATAATCGGGGCGAGCACAGATACGCAGTATTTT. Its protein is CASSIIGASTDTQYF.

The chain recombines TRBV27 with TRBJ1-2; D may be TRBD1 (5 bases). CDR3 length equals 16 residues. In germline, CDR1 is MNHEY, CDR2 SMNVEV (reference sequence). V dropped 4 bases and J dropped 2 bases, with 17 bases sitting between them. The CDR3 DNA sequence: TGTGCCAGCAGTTCCCTGGCCCCAGACAGAAACTATGGCTACACCTTC. Encoded protein: CASSSLAPDRNYGYTF.

The chain carries TRBV30 and TRBJ2-7; the D gene could be TRBD1 or TRBD2 (5 bases each). The CDR3 contains 15 residues. V dropped 0 bases and J dropped 0 bases, with 12 bases sitting between them. Per the germline V gene, CDR1 is GTSNPN and CDR2 is SVGIG (reference sequence). As DNA, the CDR3 is TGTGCCTGGAGTGTACCCGGGACGGCCTCCTACGAGCAGTACTTC. It specifies CAWSVPGTASYEQYF.

The V call is TRBV19, the J call TRBJ2-1, with 12 bases aligning to TRBD2. CDR1 and CDR2 (germline): LNHDA, SQIVND (reference sequence). CDR3 length: 14 amino acids. V lost 8 bases to trimming and J lost 8 bases; unmatched junction nucleotides: 7. This chain's CDR3 is CASQLAGGLYEQFF. CDR3 in DNA: TGTGCCAGTCAACTAGCGGGAGGACTCTATGAGCAGTTCTTC.

About this clone: This same CDR3 is encoded by further DNA sequences in the sample. This sequence joins TRBV30 and TRBJ2-3, with no clear D. The germline V gene has CDR1 GTSNPN and CDR2 SVGIG (reference sequence). The V gene lost 0 bases and the J gene lost 1 base, with 2 bases spanning the gap. This CDR3 contains 12 residues. The CDR3 DNA reads TGTGCCTGGAGTGTAGGCACAGATACGCAGTATTTT. It yields the protein CAWSVGTDTQYF.

The V gene is TRBV2, the J gene TRBJ2-2; no reliable D call. Per the germline V gene, CDR1 is SNHLY and CDR2 is FYNNEI. The V and J ends lost 6 bases and 5 bases respectively, with 13 bases between them. The CDR3 length is 14 residues. CDR3 DNA sequence: TGTGCCAGCAGGAGAAGGTCCGGGACCGGGGAGCTGTTTTTT. Its translation: CASRRRSGTGELFF.

The genes are TRBV6-1 and TRBJ1-3; D not certain. V lost 3 bases and J lost 4, with 16 bases in between. CDR1 is MNHNS, CDR2 SASEGT, per germline. CDR3 length: 16 residues. CDR3 region: CASSELDGRAGNTIYF. CDR3 coding DNA: TGTGCCAGCAGTGAGTTGGACGGAAGGGCCGGAAACACCATATATTTT.

This clone has just a few counts. The chain is built from TRBV11-3 and TRBJ2-7, with TRBD1 matching over 9 bases. Germline lookup yields CDR1 SGHNT and CDR2 YENEEA. The CDR3 extends over 13 amino acids. The V and J ends lost 5 bases and 5 bases, in that order; junction bases with no gene match: 4. CDR3 DNA: TGTGCCAGCAGCGGACAGGGGTCCCACGAGCAGTACTTC. This codes for CASSGQGSHEQYF.

The genes are TRBV9 and TRBJ2-5, with a weak D call TRBD2 (5 bases). Per the germline V gene, CDR1 is SGDLS and CDR2 is YYNGEE. The CDR3 sequence is 15 residues long. V was shortened by 0 bases and J by 5 bases, with 14 bases between the two germline ends. CDR3 sequence: CASSVGRERLETQYF. The CDR3 nucleotides read TGTGCCAGCAGCGTAGGAAGGGAGAGGCTGGAGACCCAGTACTTC. Full variable domain (remainder filled in from reference TRBV9 and TRBJ2-5): DSGVTQTPKHLITATGQRVTLRCSPRSGDLSVYWYQQSLDQGLQFLIQYYNGEERAKGNILERFSAQQFPDLHSELNLSSLELGDSALYFCASSVGRERLETQYFGPGTRLLVL.